The next 20 T cell receptor beta chains were all read from a single sample in a study of CD8+ T cells in alopecia areata. Sequencing used cDNA as its template, made by extracting RNA and reverse transcribing it. Clones were sequenced by immunoSEQ multiplex PCR, and TCRdb holds only the in-frame ones, with some missing. The sample lists roughly 200,000 clones; roughly 44% were seen once. The sample's treatment: oral pan-JAK inhibitor, 5-10 mg twice daily. The input for sequencing was CD4+ T cells sorted from blood, taken around week 37, from a patient treated with tofacitinib. The origin of the receptors is a human donor with alopecia areata.

The rearrangement joins TRBV7-2 to TRBJ1-1; D gene ambiguous. This CDR3 is 15 amino acids long. V lost 5 bases and J lost 0, with 13 bases in between. Germline V gene data show CDR1 as SGHTA and CDR2 as FQGNSA. The CDR3 region has the DNA TGTGCCAGCAGCGTAAGACCCGCCTTGAACACTGAAGCTTTCTTT. It specifies CASSVRPALNTEAFF. The variable domain in full, with the rest retrieved from reference TRBV7-2 and TRBJ1-1, is GAGVSQSPSNKVTEKGKDVELRCDPISGHTALYWYRQSLGQGLEFLIYFQGNSAPDKSGLPSDRFSAERTGGSVSTLTIQRTQQEDSAVYLCASSVRPALNTEAFFGQGTRLTVV.

The rearrangement joins TRBV11-2 to TRBJ2-7; tentatively, D is TRBD1 (6 bases). Germline CDR1 and CDR2: SGHAT and FQNNGV. Trimming left V 7 bases short and J 4 bases short, with 14 bases between. This CDR3 is 13 amino acids long. The chain's CDR3 is CASTIRDTYEQYF. In nucleotides, the CDR3 is TGTGCCAGCACCATCCGGGACACTTACGAGCAGTACTTC.

This clone has only a few counts. The V call is TRBV7-2, the J call TRBJ1-3, with unresolved D. Germline CDR1 SGHTA, CDR2 FQGNSA. V was shortened by 5 bases and J by 4 bases, with 12 bases between the two germline ends. The CDR3 length is 14 residues. The CDR3, as DNA: TGTGCCAGCAGCCAAACATTTCTGGGAAACACCATATATTTT. Protein: CASSQTFLGNTIYF.

CDR3 in amino acids: CASNRQGNQPQHF. In DNA, the CDR3 is TGTGCCAGCAACCGACAGGGCAATCAGCCCCAGCATTTT. The chain employs TRBV2 and TRBJ1-5; tentatively, D is TRBD1 (6 bases). Looked up from germline, CDR1 is SNHLY and CDR2 is FYNNEI. The V end was cut by 7 bases, the J end by 2 bases, with 9 bases between. CDR3 length: 13 amino acids.

The genes are TRBV6-4 and TRBJ2-1, with a weak D call TRBD1 (5 bases). V lost 7 bases and J lost 3, with 10 bases in between. Germline loops: CDR1 MRHNA, CDR2 SNTAGT. The CDR3 consists of 13 residues. CDR3 region: CASITGIYNEQFF. CDR3 sequence (DNA): TGTGCCAGCATAACAGGAATCTACAATGAGCAGTTCTTC.

This clone was seen once. The V and J genes are TRBV29-1 and TRBJ2-3, with TRBD2 matching 9 bases. The CDR3 extends over 15 amino acids. The junction had 14 bases not matched to a gene; V was cut back by 8 bases and J by 5 bases. Germline V gene lookup returns CDR1 SQVTM and CDR2 ANQGSEA. The CDR3 here is CSCRNSGSFLDTQYF. The CDR3 DNA follows: TGCAGCTGTCGGAATAGCGGGAGTTTCTTAGATACGCAGTATTTT.

V gene TRBV6-1 combines with J gene TRBJ2-7; tentative D call: TRBD1 (6 bases). The CDR3 is 12 residues long. Trimming took 8 bases from V and 2 from J, leaving 10 bases between them. The V gene's germline CDR1 is MNHNS and CDR2 SASEGT. CDR3: CASARTAYEQYF. The CDR3 DNA sequence: TGTGCCAGCGCCCGGACAGCCTACGAGCAGTACTTC.

About this clone: At the DNA level, this CDR3 is encoded by other sequences in the same sample as well. This chain links TRBV18 with TRBJ1-5, with 8 bases identical to TRBD1. Germline V gene data show CDR1 as KGHSH and CDR2 as LQKENI. V lost 3 bases to trimming and J lost 7 bases; unmatched junction nucleotides: 5. This CDR3 comprises 14 residues. The CDR3 region has the DNA TGTGCCAGCTCACCGACAGGGGAGCGGCAGCCCCAGCATTTT. Amino acids: CASSPTGERQPQHF. The full variable domain, its missing parts supplied by reference TRBV18 and TRBJ1-5, is NAGVMQNPRHLVRRRGQEARLRCSPMKGHSHVYWYRQLPEEGLKFMVYLQKENIIDESGMPKERFSAEFPKEGPSILRIQQVVRGDSAAYFCASSPTGERQPQHFGDGTRLSIL.

This clone was seen once. Written as DNA, the CDR3 is TGTGCCAGCAGTGCAGCGGGAGTCTGGTACAATGAGCAGTTCTTC. Residues: CASSAAGVWYNEQFF. V and J are TRBV2 and TRBJ2-1; 8 positions agree with TRBD2. Trimming at V came to 4 bases and at J to 4 bases, leaving 6 bases not matched to a gene. The CDR3 loop spans 15 amino acids. Germline CDR1 SNHLY, CDR2 FYNNEI.

This clone was counted only a few times. Other DNA sequences from this sample encode an identical CDR3 as well. This chain uses TRBV5-1 with TRBJ2-2; D remains ambiguous. CDR1 SGHRS and CDR2 YFSETQ come from the germline V gene. This CDR3 region has 13 residues. The germline V and J ends were trimmed by 0 bases and 4 bases, with 4 bases remaining between them. CDR3 sequence: CASSLVVTGELFF. The CDR3 nucleotides read TGCGCCAGCAGCTTGGTTGTCACCGGGGAGCTGTTTTTT.

This chain links TRBV6-6 with TRBJ2-7; D gene unclear. V was shortened by 5 bases and J by 0 bases, with 14 bases between the two germline ends. CDR1 and CDR2 (germline): MNHNY, SVGAGI (reference sequence). The CDR3 length is 15 residues. The CDR3 sequence is CASSLVGGSSYEQYF. For the CDR3, the DNA is TGTGCCAGCAGTCTCGTAGGTGGGTCCTCCTACGAGCAGTACTTC.

The gene calls are TRBV15 and TRBJ2-3; D is uncertain. Trimming removed 5 bases from V and 2 bases from J, with 8 bases in between. The CDR3 spans 13 residues. Germline V lookup: CDR1 LNHNV, CDR2 YYDKDF (reference sequence). The CDR3 DNA reads as TGTGCCACCAGCTCGTCCCCCACAGATACGCAGTATTTT. Protein sequence: CATSSSPTDTQYF.

This rearrangement joins TRBV5-4 to TRBJ2-2; D possibly corresponds to TRBD1 (6 bases). The V end lost 4 bases, the J end lost 4 bases, and 14 bases lay between the germline ends. Per the germline V gene, CDR1 is SGHNT and CDR2 is YYREEE (reference sequence). The CDR3 extends over 15 amino acids. CDR3 nucleotides: TGTGCCAGCAGCGAACCGGGACAATTCACCGGGGAGCTGTTTTTT. This gives the protein CASSEPGQFTGELFF.

The J gene is TRBJ2-2, the V gene TRBV7-2; 9 positions agree with TRBD2. This CDR3 region has 16 residues. V lost 0 bases to trimming and J lost 5 bases; unmatched junction nucleotides: 4. The V gene's germline CDR1 is SGHTA and CDR2 FQGNSA. The CDR3 bases are TGTGCCAGCAGCTTAGCAACCCTAGCGGGAACCGGGGAGCTGTTTTTT. Its protein product is CASSLATLAGTGELFF.

This clone was counted a single time. This chain links TRBV13 with TRBJ2-1; 13 nucleotides agree with TRBD2. CDR1 PRHDT and CDR2 FYEKMQ come from the germline V gene (reference sequence). The CDR3 contains 18 residues. J gave up 7 bases and V 2 bases, and 11 bases lay outside the gene matches. The CDR3 is CASSLPPTSGRSGNEQFF. CDR3 nucleotide sequence: TGTGCCAGCAGCTTACCTCCGACTAGCGGGAGGTCGGGGAATGAGCAGTTCTTC.

The rearrangement uses TRBV11-2 and TRBJ1-5; D unresolved. In germline, CDR1 is SGHAT, CDR2 FQNNGV. V shed 0 bases and J shed 5 bases, with 5 bases lying between them. This CDR3 comprises 13 residues. CDR3 in DNA: TGTGCCAGCAGCTTAGACCCGCATCAGCCCCAGCATTTT. Its protein product is CASSLDPHQPQHF. The whole variable domain, filled in from reference TRBV11-2 and TRBJ1-5, reads EAGVAQSPRYKIIEKRQSVAFWCNPISGHATLYWYQQILGQGPKLLIQFQNNGVVDDSQLPKDRFSAERLKGVDSTLKIQPAKLEDSAVYLCASSLDPHQPQHFGDGTRLSIL.

The chain carries TRBV11-1 and TRBJ1-1; D might be TRBD1 (6 bases). The CDR3 loop spans 13 amino acids. Germline V CDR1 and CDR2: SGHAT, FQDESV (reference sequence). V shed 1 base and J shed 8 bases, with 11 bases lying between them. The chain's CDR3 is CASSLGADREAFF. The CDR3 bases are TGTGCCAGCAGCTTAGGGGCGGACAGAGAAGCTTTCTTT.

V is TRBV6-5 and J is TRBJ2-1; D perhaps matches TRBD2 (5 bases). V gave up 10 bases and J gave up 2 bases, with 12 bases separating them. The germline V gene has CDR1 MNHEY and CDR2 SVGAGI. The CDR3 length is 13 residues. CDR3 coding DNA: TGTGCCACCCATCGAGGGCCCTACAATGAGCAGTTCTTC. Amino acids: CATHRGPYNEQFF.

This chain joins TRBV30 and TRBJ2-3; TRBD2 agrees at 8 bases. This CDR3 has 14 amino acids. The V segment lost 5 bases and the J segment 1 base; nucleotides outside the gene matches: 5. Germline CDR1 GTSNPN, CDR2 SVGIG (reference sequence). The CDR3: CAWGTSGGTDTQYF. CDR3 in DNA: TGTGCCTGGGGGACTAGTGGAGGCACAGATACGCAGTATTTT.

This clone was seen ten or more times. The rearrangement links TRBV29-1 to TRBJ2-7; D unresolved. Trimming took 0 bases from V and 0 from J, leaving 6 bases between them. The CDR3 spans 13 residues. Germline CDR1 is SQVTM and CDR2 is ANQGSEA. CDR3 sequence: CSVEDAFSYEQYF. The CDR3 DNA sequence: TGCAGCGTTGAAGACGCCTTCTCCTACGAGCAGTACTTC.